The sequence of this T cell receptor beta chain was determined in a study of OX40 agonist ivuxolimab in advanced cancers. Looked up from germline, CDR1 is MDHEN and CDR2 is SYDVKM. Trimming shortened V by 8 bases and J by 5 bases, and 21 bases separated the two germline ends. The CDR3 is made up of 15 amino acids. The assay was immunoSEQ multiplex PCR, and TCRdb's table has in-frame clones only and misses some. The table has just under 85,000 clones, about four fifths seen once. Only a few counts were recorded for this clone. This receptor was taken from an adult with an advanced solid tumor such as melanoma, head and neck, liver or kidney cancer. The genes are TRBV28 and TRBJ1-2; weak D call: TRBD1 (6 bases). The sequenced sample was CD4+ or CD8+ T cells sorted from blood, obtained in a trial of the OX40 agonist ivuxolimab. The CDR3 loop reads CASGTIGGSGYGYTF. The CDR3 DNA reads TGTGCCAGCGGGACCATAGGGGGTTCTGGGTATGGCTACACCTTC.